This is a list of T cell receptor beta chains from one sample in a study of long-term antiretroviral therapy in people with HIV. Data came from immunoSEQ multiplex PCR; TCRdb stores just in-frame clones and leaves some out. The sample lists tens of thousands of clones, less than 85% occurring once. This specimen consisted of unsorted PBMCs, obtained approximately 2.5 years after starting antiretroviral therapy. The receptor set was obtained from a man aged 40-49 years with HIV. The CDR3 runs from the conserved cysteine through the conserved F or W. The D gene is left open where the match is weak. Clone size is shown for a subset of rows, as once, few, many or a class of expanded clone.

TRBJ1-2 | TRBV19 | - | 14 | - | CASSIKQQGRGYTF | TGTGCCAGTAGCATAAAACAACAGGGCCGGGGCTACACCTTC
TRBJ2-2 | TRBV18 | - | 16 | - | CASSPRSGRNTGELFF | TGTGCCAGCTCACCACGGTCAGGAAGAAACACCGGGGAGCTGTTTTTT
TRBJ2-5 | TRBV5-6 | - | 13 | - | CASSGGAGETQYF | TGTGCCAGCAGCGGGGGAGCGGGAGAGACCCAGTACTTC
TRBJ2-2 | TRBV28 | TRBD2 | 15 | - | CASSLLAGGTGELFF | TGTGCCAGCAGTCTACTAGCGGGAGGGACCGGGGAGCTGTTTTTT
TRBJ2-7 | TRBV6-1 | TRBD1 | 15 | once | CASSARTGNSYEQYF | TGTGCCAGCAGTGCCCGGACAGGGAATTCCTACGAGCAGTACTTC
TRBJ1-5 | TRBV6-5 | - | 13 | - | CASSLMGNQPQHF | TGTGCCAGCAGTCTAATGGGCAATCAGCCCCAGCATTTT
TRBJ1-2 | TRBV7-8 | - | 14 | - | CASSLGTALNGYTF | TGTGCCAGCAGCTTAGGGACAGCCTTGAATGGCTACACCTTC
TRBJ2-1 | TRBV7-2 | TRBD1 | 15 | - | CASSGETGTYNEQFF | TGTGCCAGCAGCGGCGAGACAGGGACCTACAATGAGCAGTTCTTC
TRBJ2-7 | TRBV9 | TRBD2 | 15 | - | CASSVGLRGGNEQYF | TGTGCCAGCAGCGTAGGGTTGCGGGGGGGCAATGAGCAGTACTTC
TRBJ1-2 | TRBV6-5 | - | 14 | - | CASSYSPDGYGYTF | TGTGCCAGCAGTTACAGTCCGGACGGCTATGGCTACACCTTC
TRBJ2-1 | TRBV10-3 | TRBD2 | 15 | - | CAISSPSGRHNEQFF | TGTGCCATCTCATCCCCTAGCGGGAGACACAATGAGCAGTTCTTC
TRBJ1-5 | TRBV6-5 | - | 14 | - | CASSYRGMDQPQHF | TGTGCCAGCAGTTACCGGGGAATGGATCAGCCCCAGCATTTT
TRBJ1-1 | TRBV28 | - | 14 | once | CASSLGGRWEEAFF | TGTGCCAGCTCCCTGGGGGGTCGGTGGGAGGAAGCTTTCTTT
TRBJ2-5 | TRBV4-1 | - | 14 | - | CASSQESREETQYF | TGCGCCAGCAGCCAAGAAAGCCGGGAAGAGACCCAGTACTTC
TRBJ2-3 | TRBV6-4 | - | 15 | few | CASSDSRGDTDTQYF | TGTGCCAGCAGTGACTCACGGGGCGACACAGATACGCAGTATTTT
TRBJ2-6 | TRBV5-1 | TRBD1 | 19 | - | CASSQTADRGLSGANVLTF | TGCGCCAGCAGCCAGACAGCGGACAGGGGACTATCTGGGGCCAACGTCCTGACTTTC
TRBJ2-5 | TRBV5-4 | TRBD1 | 16 | - | CASSRRQGQSQETQYF | TGTGCCAGCAGCCGGAGACAGGGGCAGTCTCAAGAGACCCAGTACTTC
TRBJ1-5 | TRBV28 | - | 15 | - | CASSRESRNSQPQHF | TGTGCCAGCAGTCGCGAGAGTAGGAATAGTCAGCCCCAGCATTTT
TRBJ2-7 | TRBV11-2 | TRBD1 | 17 | - | CASSSPEPGGNSYEQYF | TGTGCCAGCAGCTCCCCAGAACCAGGGGGCAACTCCTACGAGCAGTACTTC
TRBJ2-7 | TRBV25-1 | - | 14 | - | CASSRDNVMYEQYF | TGTGCCAGCAGCCGGGACAACGTTATGTACGAGCAGTACTTC
TRBJ2-5 | TRBV6-5 | TRBD2 | 14 | - | CASSWTSSQETQYF | TGTGCCAGCAGTTGGACTAGCAGCCAAGAGACCCAGTACTTC
TRBJ2-5 | TRBV29-1 | - | 12 | - | CSAYRTQETQYF | TGCAGCGCTTACAGGACACAAGAGACCCAGTACTTC
TRBJ2-5 | TRBV6-4 | - | 15 | - | CASSETGSGGKTQYF | TGTGCCAGCAGTGAAACAGGGTCAGGAGGAAAGACCCAGTACTTC
TRBJ1-2 | TRBV2 | - | 13 | - | CASRDSGSYGYTF | TGTGCCAGCAGAGACTCAGGGAGCTATGGCTACACCTTC
TRBJ2-7 | TRBV14 | - | 14 | - | CASSPPDPVYEQYF | TGTGCCAGCAGCCCACCTGATCCAGTCTACGAGCAGTACTTC
TRBJ2-7 | TRBV5-5 | - | 14 | - | CASSFSAGMGEQYF | TGTGCCAGCAGCTTCTCCGCGGGAATGGGGGAGCAGTACTTC
TRBJ1-2 | TRBV4-1 | TRBD1 | 15 | - | CASSPRPTGGFGYTF | TGCGCCAGCAGTCCAAGACCTACAGGGGGTTTCGGCTACACCTTC
TRBJ2-1 | TRBV18 | - | 14 | - | CASSPPSVRNEQFF | TGTGCCAGCTCACCTCCCTCAGTCCGGAATGAGCAGTTCTTC
TRBJ2-5 | TRBV5-1 | TRBD1 | 15 | - | CASSLVGGLRETQYF | TGCGCCAGCAGCTTGGTAGGGGGCTTGCGAGAGACCCAGTACTTC
TRBJ2-7 | TRBV23-1 | TRBD1 | 16 | - | CASSQTRDREAYEQYF | TGCGCCAGCAGTCAAACCCGGGACAGGGAGGCCTACGAGCAGTACTTC
TRBJ2-1 | TRBV2 | TRBD2 | 16 | - | CASRGPGGGPNNEQFF | TGTGCCAGCAGGGGCCCGGGCGGGGGACCTAACAATGAGCAGTTCTTC
TRBJ1-3 | TRBV27 | - | 15 | - | CASSITGSSGNTIYF | TGTGCCAGTTCCATTACAGGGAGCTCTGGAAACACCATATATTTT
TRBJ2-3 | TRBV4-1 | - | 12 | - | CASGGPTDTQYF | TGCGCCAGCGGTGGTCCCACAGATACGCAGTATTTT
TRBJ2-1 | TRBV18 | TRBD1 | 16 | once | CASSSLGQGDYNEQFF | TGTGCCAGCTCATCCCTGGGACAGGGAGACTACAATGAGCAGTTCTTC
TRBJ2-7 | TRBV11-2 | TRBD2 | 15 | - | CASSYTSGGTYEQYF | TGTGCCAGCAGCTACACTAGCGGGGGAACCTACGAGCAGTACTTC
TRBJ2-7 | TRBV7-2 | TRBD1 | 13 | - | CASSPLRGYVQYF | TGTGCCAGCAGCCCCCTCAGGGGGTATGTGCAGTACTTC
TRBJ2-1 | TRBV18 | - | 17 | few | CASSPPGGLPSYNEQFF | TGTGCCAGCTCACCACCGGGAGGACTTCCCTCCTACAATGAGCAGTTCTTC
TRBJ1-3 | TRBV6-6 | - | 16 | - | CASSMHEIISGNTIYF | TGTGCCAGCAGCATGCACGAGATTATCTCTGGAAACACCATATATTTT
TRBJ2-1 | TRBV29-1 | - | 16 | - | CSVEYLISRKNNEQFF | TGCAGCGTTGAATATCTAATTTCCAGGAAGAACAATGAGCAGTTCTTC